The rows below give T cell receptor beta chains drawn from one sample of a study of blood T cell repertoires in COVID-19. Repertoires were generated with immunoSEQ multiplex PCR, while TCRdb's copy carries only in-frame clones and drops some. Of about 91,000 clones in the sample, 87% were seen once. The sample taken for sequencing was peripheral blood. These receptor sequences come from a man in his 70s with acute or convalescent COVID-19. Both conserved end residues are part of each CDR3. The D gene is left open where the match is weak. Only some rows state a clone size, as once, few, many or a class for expanded clones.

D gene	clone size	CDR3 length	V gene	J gene	CDR3 protein	CDR3 DNA
-	once	14	TRBV29-1	TRBJ1-2	CSVTKTGQSYGYTF	TGCAGCGTGACCAAGACAGGCCAAAGCTATGGCTACACCTTC
-	-	16	TRBV30	TRBJ2-3	CAWSPGTLSRTDTQYF	TGTGCCTGGAGTCCAGGGACTTTATCGCGCACAGATACGCAGTATTTT
TRBD2	-	16	TRBV6-5	TRBJ2-1	CASSYSLAGSYNEQFF	TGTGCCAGCAGTTACTCCCTAGCGGGATCGTACAATGAGCAGTTCTTC
-	once	13	TRBV20-1	TRBJ2-5	CSASTGSQETQYF	TGCAGTGCAAGTACCGGGAGCCAAGAGACCCAGTACTTC
TRBD1	-	14	TRBV28	TRBJ1-2	CASGQDRDDYGYTF	TGTGCCAGCGGACAGGACAGGGATGACTATGGCTACACCTTC
-	-	13	TRBV3-1/TRBV3-2	TRBJ1-2	CASSQSPGPGYTF	TGTGCCAGCAGCCAATCACCTGGGCCGGGCTACACCTTC
-	-	12	TRBV29-1	TRBJ2-5	CSVGTSQETQYF	TGCAGCGTGGGGACTTCCCAAGAGACCCAGTACTTC
TRBD1	once	14	TRBV29-1	TRBJ1-1	CSVVKRGPLAEAFF	TGCAGCGTTGTAAAAAGGGGGCCGCTGGCTGAAGCTTTCTTT
TRBD2	few	20	TRBV4-1	TRBJ2-5	CASSQMGLGLAGGNRETQYF	TGCGCCAGCAGCCAGATGGGACTCGGGCTAGCGGGGGGGAATAGAGAGACCCAGTACTTC
TRBD2	-	14	TRBV2	TRBJ2-5	CASRTSGVQETQYF	TGTGCCAGCAGGACTAGCGGGGTCCAAGAGACCCAGTACTTC
-	-	16	TRBV1	TRBJ1-2	CTSSQGNDREKDGYTF	TGCACCAGCAGCCAAGGTAACGACCGGGAGAAGGATGGCTACACCTTC
-	-	16	TRBV19	TRBJ1-2	CASSLNPGAEVYGYTF	TGTGCCAGTAGCCTTAACCCGGGAGCCGAGGTATATGGCTACACCTTC
TRBD2	-	17	TRBV5-1	TRBJ2-3	CASSQSPSGGLTDTQYF	TGCGCCAGCAGCCAGTCGCCTAGCGGGGGTCTCACAGATACGCAGTATTTT
-	-	16	TRBV11-2	TRBJ1-1	CASRHRGQPPNTEAFF	TGTGCCAGCAGGCATAGGGGTCAACCACCGAACACTGAAGCTTTCTTT
-	-	14	TRBV28	TRBJ2-1	CASIPLGLYNEQFF	TGTGCCTCAATCCCCCTGGGGCTATACAATGAGCAGTTCTTC
-	-	15	TRBV4-1	TRBJ2-3	CASRRWADSTDTQYF	TGCGCCAGCAGACGGTGGGCAGATAGCACAGATACGCAGTATTTT
-	-	16	TRBV5-1	TRBJ1-3	CASSLVGRAGVNTIYF	TGCGCCAGCAGCTTGGTGGGCAGGGCCGGTGTCAACACCATATATTTT
-	-	15	TRBV5-1	TRBJ2-1	CASSVDGSSYNEQFF	TGCGCCAGCAGCGTGGACGGGAGCTCCTACAATGAGCAGTTCTTC
-	-	15	TRBV6-5	TRBJ1-5	CASSLGLLGNQPQHF	TGTGCCAGCAGTCTCGGACTGCTTGGCAATCAGCCCCAGCATTTT
-	-	15	TRBV30	TRBJ1-6	CAWSQIWGDNSPLHF	TGTGCCTGGAGTCAAATCTGGGGAGATAATTCACCCCTCCACTTT
-	-	17	TRBV4-2	TRBJ2-2	CASSQGGSSRSDRELFF	TGTGCCAGCAGCCAGGGGGGAAGTTCGCGATCCGACCGGGAGCTGTTTTTT
TRBD1	-	13	TRBV5-1	TRBJ1-1	CASSRDSVTEAFF	TGCGCCAGCAGCCGGGACAGTGTCACTGAAGCTTTCTTT
-	-	14	TRBV6-5	TRBJ1-1	CASYELPRSGVTFF	TGTGCCAGCTACGAACTACCCAGATCGGGTGTGACTTTCTTT
-	-	12	TRBV2	TRBJ1-2	CASSGQGGGYTF	TGTGCCAGCAGTGGGCAGGGAGGAGGCTACACCTTC
TRBD1	-	14	TRBV28	TRBJ1-2	CASSLLTGNYGYTF	TGTGCCAGCAGTCTCTTGACAGGGAATTATGGCTACACCTTC
-	-	14	TRBV5-6	TRBJ1-2	CASSLIQGPYGYTF	TGTGCCAGCAGCTTGATTCAGGGGCCCTATGGCTACACCTTC
TRBD1	-	16	TRBV7-9	TRBJ2-1	CASSLGPGTGDNEQFF	TGTGCCAGCAGCTTGGGGCCCGGGACAGGGGACAATGAGCAGTTCTTC
TRBD1	-	16	TRBV5-4	TRBJ2-2	CASSLGTGIGTGELFF	TGTGCCAGCAGCCTAGGGACAGGAATAGGCACCGGGGAGCTGTTTTTT
-	-	15	TRBV6-5	TRBJ1-5	CASLSGRRGNQPQHF	TGTGCCAGCTTATCGGGCCGGCGGGGCAATCAGCCCCAGCATTTT
TRBD1	-	15	TRBV6-5	TRBJ1-5	CASSQAGTGWQPQHF	TGTGCCAGCAGCCAAGCAGGGACAGGTTGGCAGCCCCAGCATTTT
TRBD2	-	15	TRBV5-1	TRBJ2-3	CASSLERGDTDTQYF	TGCGCCAGCAGCTTGGAGCGGGGGGACACAGATACGCAGTATTTT
TRBD1	-	15	TRBV19	TRBJ1-1	CASRQTGTGVYGAFF	TGTGCCAGTAGGCAGACCGGGACAGGGGTTTATGGTGCTTTCTTT
-	-	14	TRBV7-3	TRBJ2-1	CASSYVGGYNEQFF	TGTGCCAGCAGCTATGTCGGGGGATACAATGAGCAGTTCTTC
-	-	14	TRBV27	TRBJ1-6	CASSLNSDNSPLHF	TGTGCCAGCAGTTTGAACAGTGATAATTCACCCCTCCACTTT
TRBD1	-	17	TRBV28	TRBJ1-6	CASSSLLGATGISPLHF	TGTGCCAGCAGCTCTCTCCTGGGGGCGACAGGGATTTCACCCCTCCACTTT
-	-	12	TRBV29-1	TRBJ1-1	CSATGGRPEAFF	TGCAGCGCGACGGGGGGGCGCCCCGAAGCTTTCTTT
-	-	13	TRBV7-5	TRBJ1-2	CARSFKGNYGYTF	TGTGCCAGAAGCTTCAAGGGGAACTATGGCTACACCTTC
TRBD1	-	17	TRBV28	TRBJ1-2	CASSLWGGTGSNYGYTF	TGTGCCAGCAGTTTATGGGGGGGGACAGGGTCTAACTATGGCTACACCTTC
TRBD1	-	15	TRBV11-2	TRBJ1-3	CASSSTGGFGNTIYF	TGTGCCAGCAGCTCAACAGGGGGCTTTGGAAACACCATATATTTT
-	few	14	TRBV5-1	TRBJ2-7	CASSAQGRLDEQYF	TGCGCCAGCAGCGCTCAGGGGCGCCTGGACGAGCAGTACTTC
TRBD2	-	15	TRBV19	TRBJ2-3	CASRILAGASDTQYF	TGTGCCAGTAGGATACTAGCGGGGGCTTCAGATACGCAGTATTTT
-	few	16	TRBV5-1	TRBJ1-2	CASSLGSGSRMGGYTF	TGCGCCAGCAGCTTGGGATCTGGGAGTAGGATGGGTGGCTACACCTTC
TRBD1	-	17	TRBV2	TRBJ1-4	CASKGRRDRGEREKLFF	TGTGCCAGCAAGGGGAGGAGGGACAGGGGTGAAAGAGAAAAACTGTTTTTT
-	-	14	TRBV29-1	TRBJ2-3	CSVAAAADTDTQYF	TGCAGCGTCGCGGCAGCAGCCGACACAGATACGCAGTATTTT
-	-	14	TRBV6-5	TRBJ1-1	CASSLRTMNTEAFF	TGTGCCAGCAGTCTACGGACAATGAACACTGAAGCTTTCTTT
TRBD2	-	15	TRBV19	TRBJ2-5	CASSPSGGAWETQYF	TGTGCCAGTAGTCCCAGCGGGGGGGCCTGGGAGACCCAGTACTTC
TRBD1	-	14	TRBV28	TRBJ1-2	CASSLNRGSSGYTF	TGTGCCAGCAGTCTAAACAGGGGAAGTAGTGGCTACACCTTC
-	-	14	TRBV5-4	TRBJ2-4	CASSSPVAKNIQYF	TGTGCCAGCAGCTCGCCAGTAGCCAAAAACATTCAGTACTTC
TRBD1	-	15	TRBV5-1	TRBJ1-1	CASSFTRQGNTEAFF	TGCGCCAGCAGCTTCACTCGACAGGGGAACACTGAAGCTTTCTTT
-	-	13	TRBV11-3	TRBJ2-1	CASSLTGNNEQFF	TGTGCCAGCAGCTTAACAGGAAACAATGAGCAGTTCTTC
-	-	14	TRBV6-5	TRBJ1-6	CASTPRPGNSPLHF	TGTGCCAGCACCCCGAGGCCGGGGAATTCACCCCTCCACTTT
-	-	15	TRBV28	TRBJ2-6	CASSSPSAGANVLTF	TGTGCCAGCAGTTCCCCGAGTGCTGGGGCCAACGTCCTGACTTTC
TRBD1	-	15	TRBV5-1	TRBJ1-2	CASSFRQGGPYGYTF	TGCGCCAGCAGCTTCCGACAGGGGGGGCCCTATGGCTACACCTTC
-	-	17	TRBV30	TRBJ2-2	CAWSVGLGRTNTGELFF	TGTGCCTGGAGTGTAGGCCTGGGGAGGACGAACACCGGGGAGCTGTTTTTT
-	many	16	TRBV30	TRBJ1-3	CAWSVTRKSSGNTIYF	TGTGCCTGGAGTGTAACGAGGAAGAGCTCTGGAAACACCATATATTTT
TRBD1	-	15	TRBV7-6	TRBJ2-5	CASRHNRGWQETQYF	TGTGCCAGCAGACACAACAGGGGATGGCAAGAGACCCAGTACTTC
-	-	13	TRBV27	TRBJ1-2	CASSLTGFYGYTF	TGTGCCAGCAGTTTAACAGGATTTTATGGCTACACCTTC
-	-	17	TRBV4-1	TRBJ2-3	CASSHNRDRKLADTQYF	TGCGCCAGCAGCCACAACAGGGACCGCAAATTGGCAGATACGCAGTATTTT